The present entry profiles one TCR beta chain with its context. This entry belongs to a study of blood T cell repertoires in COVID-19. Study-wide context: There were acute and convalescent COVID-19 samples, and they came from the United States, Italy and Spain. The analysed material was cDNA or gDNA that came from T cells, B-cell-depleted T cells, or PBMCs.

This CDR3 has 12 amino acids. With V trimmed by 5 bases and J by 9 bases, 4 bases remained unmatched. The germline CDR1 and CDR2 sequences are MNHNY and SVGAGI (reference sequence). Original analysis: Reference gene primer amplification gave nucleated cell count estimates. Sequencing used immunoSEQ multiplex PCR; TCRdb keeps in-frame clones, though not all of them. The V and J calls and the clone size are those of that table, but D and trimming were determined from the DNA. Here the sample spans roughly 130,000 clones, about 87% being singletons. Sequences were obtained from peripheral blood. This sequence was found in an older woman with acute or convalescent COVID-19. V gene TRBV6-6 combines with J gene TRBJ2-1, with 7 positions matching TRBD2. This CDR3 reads CASSGTTIEQFF. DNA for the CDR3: TGTGCCAGCAGTGGGACTACAATTGAGCAGTTCTTC.